Each of the 2 T cell receptor beta chains below was sequenced from the same sample in a study of T-cell reconstitution after alpha-beta-depleted transplantation in children. Preparation of the TCRbeta library involved a method that used unique molecular identifiers. TCRdb called the PCR reads again in MiXCR, with one record for every CDR3 protein. There are 280,000 or so distinct CDR3 sequences in the sample; roughly 11% occur only once, and roughly a quarter lies in the top ten. This sample comprised peripheral blood, obtained 180 days after TCRalphabeta/CD19-depleted stem cell transplant. Receptors originate from a male patient between 2 and 9 years old who had a stem cell transplant for chronic granulomatous disease, so the T cells may come from the graft donor.

This clonotype was recorded many times. The CDR3 reads CASSLSGIKETQYF. The CDR3 bases are TGTGCCAGCAGCTTAAGCGGGATTAAGGAGACCCAGTACTTC. The chain links TRBV7-2 to TRBJ2-5, with 7 positions matching TRBD2. The germline V gene has CDR1 SGHTA and CDR2 FQGNSA. Unmatched junction bases numbered 5, after V lost 2 bases and J lost 5 bases. The CDR3 has 14 amino acids. Based on the CDR3 plus reference TRBV7-2 and TRBJ2-5, the full variable domain is GAGVSQSPSNKVTEKGKDVELRCDPISGHTALYWYRQSLGQGLEFLIYFQGNSAPDKSGLPSDRFSAERTGGSVSTLTIQRTQQEDSAVYLCASSLSGIKETQYFGPGTRLLVL.

This clonotype was seen ten or more times. This chain connects TRBV11-3 to TRBJ2-3; 8 bases are a match to TRBD2. The CDR3 loop spans 21 amino acids. Germline assignment: CDR1 SGHNT and CDR2 YENEEA. Trimming removed 5 bases from V and 3 bases from J; junction bases left unmatched: 25. The CDR3 loop reads CASSPRFGVGRAPIRTDTQYF. For the CDR3, the DNA is TGTGCCAGCAGCCCCAGATTTGGAGTCGGGAGGGCCCCAATAAGAACAGATACGCAGTATTTT.